This entry lists 10 T cell receptor beta chains sequenced from one sample in a study of T-cell reconstitution after alpha-beta-depleted transplantation in children. Preparation of the TCRbeta library was carried out with unique molecular identifiers. One entry per CDR3 protein, called by TCRdb with MiXCR from the PCR reads. The table shows about 500,000 distinct CDR3 sequences, with 30% to 35% occurring only once. Specimen: PBMCs from the stem cell graft donor, collected from the stem cell graft. These receptors were collected from a human donor who donated a stem cell graft to a child with aplastic anemia.

J is TRBJ2-2 and V is TRBV29-1; possibly TRBD1 for D (6 bases). V dropped 4 bases and J dropped 3 bases, with 9 bases sitting between them. The CDR3 length is 13 residues. Germline V gene lookup returns CDR1 SQVTM and CDR2 ANQGSEA. The CDR3 spells CSVARGYTGELFF. The CDR3, as DNA: TGCAGCGTTGCCAGGGGATACACCGGGGAGCTGTTTTTT.

The V gene is TRBV7-9, the J gene TRBJ2-7, with D tentatively TRBD2 (5 bases). The germline V gene has CDR1 SEHNR and CDR2 FQNEAQ (reference sequence). CDR3 length equals 14 residues. V lost 4 bases to trimming and J lost 4 bases, with 14 bases between them. CDR3 region: CASSWGTSGYEQYV. CDR3 DNA: TGTGCCAGCAGCTGGGGAACTAGTGGGTACGAGCAGTACGTC.

The chain links TRBV6-2 or TRBV6-3 to TRBJ2-7; 8 bases line up with TRBD1. V dropped 6 bases and J dropped 5; count of bases not matched to a gene: 15. This CDR3 spans 16 amino acids. Germline CDR1 MNHEY, CDR2 SVGEGT. For the CDR3, the DNA is TGTGCCAGCAGAACCGGGGGACAGGTGAACCACAACGAGCAGTACGTC. This gives the protein CASRTGGQVNHNEQYV.

The chain carries TRBV3-1 and TRBJ2-5; D not certain. Germline loops: CDR1 LGHDT, CDR2 YNNKEL (reference sequence). With 4 bases removed from V and 3 bases from J, the gap between germline ends came to 12 bases. CDR3 length equals 14 residues. CDR3 bases: TGTGCCAGCAGCCGCACCCAGGAGAAAGAGACCCAGTACTTC. Translating gives CASSRTQEKETQYF.

The V and J genes are TRBV5-1 and TRBJ2-2, with unresolved D. There are 15 residues in the CDR3. Trimming removed 2 bases at V and 1 base at J, with 9 bases between. In germline, CDR1 is SGHRS, CDR2 YFSETQ. CDR3: CASSFEQRNTGELFF. CDR3 coding DNA: TGCGCCAGCAGCTTTGAACAGAGGAACACCGGGGAGCTGTTTTTT.

The rearrangement uses TRBV7-9 and TRBJ1-1; D uncertain. V gave up 0 bases and J gave up 3 bases, with 14 bases separating them. Germline assignment: CDR1 SEHNR and CDR2 FQNEAQ (reference sequence). The length of the CDR3 is 16 residues. CDR3 bases: TGTGCCAGCAGCTTAGCCGAACAGCAGTACGACACTGAAGCTTTCTTT. The encoded protein is CASSLAEQQYDTEAFF.

This clonotype was found many times. This chain links TRBV27 with TRBJ2-1, with D possibly called TRBD1 or TRBD2 (5 bases each). CDR1 and CDR2 from the germline V gene are MNHEY and SMNVEV (reference sequence). This CDR3 is 13 amino acids long. V shed 1 base and J shed 7 bases, with 8 bases lying between them. The CDR3 nucleotides are TGTGCCAGCAGTTTATGGGGGTTAAATGAGCAGTTCTTC. Translated, it gives CASSLWGLNEQFF.

V and J are TRBV11-3 and TRBJ2-1, with 8 bases matching TRBD1. The CDR3 is made up of 13 amino acids. With V trimmed by 3 bases and J by 9 bases, 4 bases remained unmatched. Germline loops: CDR1 SGHNT, CDR2 YENEEA. The CDR3 DNA sequence: TGTGCCAGCAGCTTTTCAGGGGGCAGTGAGCAGTTCTTC. The encoded protein is CASSFSGGSEQFF.

The genes are TRBV20-1 and TRBJ2-7; possible D gene TRBD1, 5 bases. Trimming removed 2 bases from V and 3 bases from J, with 14 bases in between. Germline CDR1 is DFQATT and CDR2 is SNEGSKA (reference sequence). The CDR3 length is 14 residues. CDR3 DNA sequence: TGCAGTGCTAGAAGAAAGGACAAGATCTACGAGCAGTACTTC. This translates into CSARRKDKIYEQYF.

This clonotype has a count of ten or more. The chain uses TRBV6-1 and TRBJ1-1; D possibly corresponds to TRBD1 (6 bases). Per the germline V gene, CDR1 is MNHNS and CDR2 is SASEGT. The CDR3 is made up of 14 amino acids. V was trimmed by 6 bases and J by 5 bases, leaving 16 bases between them. The chain's CDR3 is CASSVGTRKTEAFF. In DNA form, the CDR3 reads TGTGCCAGCAGCGTCGGGACAAGAAAGACTGAAGCTTTCTTT.